This paragraph reports one TCR beta chain. The record originates from a study of T cell responses to AZD1222 COVID-19 vaccine. The CDR3 sequence is 16 residues long. Germline CDR1 MGHRA, CDR2 YSYEKL. Losses at the gene ends were 0 bases for V and 7 bases for J; bases not matched to a gene: 11. This table comes from immunoSEQ multiplex PCR, and its TCRdb copy is limited to in-frame clones, with some not included. The sample holds some 80,000 clones, about 91% seen once. The chain recombines TRBV4-1 with TRBJ1-1; 7 bases align to TRBD1. This receptor was identified in an adult who received the MenACWY meningococcal vaccine as a control. The sample here was peripheral blood, taken 28 days after the second dose of the MenACWY control vaccine. CDR3 amino acids: CASSQEGFDRAIEAFF. CDR3 sequence (DNA): TGCGCCAGCAGCCAAGAGGGGTTCGACAGGGCAATTGAAGCTTTCTTT.